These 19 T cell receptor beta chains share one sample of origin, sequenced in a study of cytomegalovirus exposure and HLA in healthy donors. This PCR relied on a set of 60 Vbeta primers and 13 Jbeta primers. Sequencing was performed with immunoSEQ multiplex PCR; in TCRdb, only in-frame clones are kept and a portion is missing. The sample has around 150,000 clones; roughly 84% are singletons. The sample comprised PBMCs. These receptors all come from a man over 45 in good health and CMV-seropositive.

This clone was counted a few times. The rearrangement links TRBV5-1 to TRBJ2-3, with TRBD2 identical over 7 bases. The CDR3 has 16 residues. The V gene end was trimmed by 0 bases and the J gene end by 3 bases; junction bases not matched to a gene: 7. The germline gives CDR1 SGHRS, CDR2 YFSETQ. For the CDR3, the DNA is TGCGCCAGCAGCTTGGGGGCTAGCGGTGGGACAGATACGCAGTATTTT. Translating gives CASSLGASGGTDTQYF.

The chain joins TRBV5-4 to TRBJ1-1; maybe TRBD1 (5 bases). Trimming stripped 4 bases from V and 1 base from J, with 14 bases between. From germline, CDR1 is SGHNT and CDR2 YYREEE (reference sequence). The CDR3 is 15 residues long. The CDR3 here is CASSRPGRGNTEAFF. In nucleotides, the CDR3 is TGTGCCAGCAGCCGGCCGGGGCGGGGGAACACTGAAGCTTTCTTT.

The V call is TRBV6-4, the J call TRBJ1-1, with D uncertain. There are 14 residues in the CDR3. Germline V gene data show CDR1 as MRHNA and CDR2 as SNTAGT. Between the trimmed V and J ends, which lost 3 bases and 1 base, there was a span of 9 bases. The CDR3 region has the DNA TGTGCCAGCAGTGAAGGTACAGAGAACACTGAAGCTTTCTTT. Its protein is CASSEGTENTEAFF.

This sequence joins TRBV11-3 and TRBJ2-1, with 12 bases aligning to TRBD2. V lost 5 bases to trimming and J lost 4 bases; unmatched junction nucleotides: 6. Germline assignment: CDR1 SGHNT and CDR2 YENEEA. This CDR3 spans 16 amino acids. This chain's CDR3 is CASSPRTSGEYNEQFF. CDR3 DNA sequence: TGTGCCAGCAGCCCCCGGACTAGCGGGGAGTACAATGAGCAGTTCTTC.

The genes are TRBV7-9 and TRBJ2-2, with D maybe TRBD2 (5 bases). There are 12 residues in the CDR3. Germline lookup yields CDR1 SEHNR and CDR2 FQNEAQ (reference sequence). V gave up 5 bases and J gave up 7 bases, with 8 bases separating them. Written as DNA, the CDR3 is TGTGCCAGCAGCCCTAGCCACGGGGAGCTGTTTTTT. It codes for CASSPSHGELFF.

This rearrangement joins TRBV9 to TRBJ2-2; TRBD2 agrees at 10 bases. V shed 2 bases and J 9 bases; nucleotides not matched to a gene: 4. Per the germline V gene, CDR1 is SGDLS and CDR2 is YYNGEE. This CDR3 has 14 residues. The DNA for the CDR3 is TGTGCCAGCAGCGTTGCTAGCGGGAGCTGGGAGCTGTTTTTT. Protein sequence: CASSVASGSWELFF.

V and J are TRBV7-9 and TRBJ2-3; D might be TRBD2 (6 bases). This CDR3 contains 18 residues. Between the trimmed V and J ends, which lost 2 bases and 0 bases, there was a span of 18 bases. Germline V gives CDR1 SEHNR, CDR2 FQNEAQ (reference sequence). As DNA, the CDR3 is TGTGCCAGCAGCTTAAATCCCCTACTAGCTCCTAGCACAGATACGCAGTATTTT. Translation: CASSLNPLLAPSTDTQYF.

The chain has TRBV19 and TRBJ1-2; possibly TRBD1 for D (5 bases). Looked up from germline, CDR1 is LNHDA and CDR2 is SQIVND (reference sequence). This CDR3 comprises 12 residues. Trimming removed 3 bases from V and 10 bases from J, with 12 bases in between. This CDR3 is CASSMAGLDYTF. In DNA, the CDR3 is TGTGCCAGTAGTATGGCGGGACTGGACTACACCTTC.

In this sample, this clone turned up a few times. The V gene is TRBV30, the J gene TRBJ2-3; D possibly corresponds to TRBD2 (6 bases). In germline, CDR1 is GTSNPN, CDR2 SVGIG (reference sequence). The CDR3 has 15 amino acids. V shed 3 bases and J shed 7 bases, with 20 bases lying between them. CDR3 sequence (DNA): TGTGCCTGGAGGGTTAGCGGACACGAATCCAATACGCAGTATTTT. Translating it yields CAWRVSGHESNTQYF.

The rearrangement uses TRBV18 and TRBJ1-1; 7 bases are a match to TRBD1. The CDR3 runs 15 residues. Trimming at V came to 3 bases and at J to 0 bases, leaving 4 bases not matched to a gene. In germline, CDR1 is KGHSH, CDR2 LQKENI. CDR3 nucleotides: TGTGCCAGCTCACCGTTGGACAGGATGAACACTGAAGCTTTCTTT. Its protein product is CASSPLDRMNTEAFF. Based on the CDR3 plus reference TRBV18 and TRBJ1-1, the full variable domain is NAGVMQNPRHLVRRRGQEARLRCSPMKGHSHVYWYRQLPEEGLKFMVYLQKENIIDESGMPKERFSAEFPKEGPSILRIQQVVRGDSAAYFCASSPLDRMNTEAFFGQGTRLTVV.

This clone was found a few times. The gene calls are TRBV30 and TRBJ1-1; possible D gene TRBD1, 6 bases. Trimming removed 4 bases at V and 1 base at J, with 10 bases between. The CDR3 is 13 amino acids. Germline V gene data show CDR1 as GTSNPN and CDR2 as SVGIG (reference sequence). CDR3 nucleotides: TGTGCCTGGACGACAGGTACGAACACTGAAGCTTTCTTT. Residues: CAWTTGTNTEAFF.

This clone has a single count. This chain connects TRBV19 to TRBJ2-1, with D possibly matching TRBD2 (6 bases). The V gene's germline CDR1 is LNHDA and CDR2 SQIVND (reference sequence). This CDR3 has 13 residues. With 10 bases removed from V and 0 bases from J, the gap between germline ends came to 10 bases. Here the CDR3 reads CATGGVSYNEQFF. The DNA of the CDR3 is TGTGCCACCGGAGGGGTCTCCTACAATGAGCAGTTCTTC.

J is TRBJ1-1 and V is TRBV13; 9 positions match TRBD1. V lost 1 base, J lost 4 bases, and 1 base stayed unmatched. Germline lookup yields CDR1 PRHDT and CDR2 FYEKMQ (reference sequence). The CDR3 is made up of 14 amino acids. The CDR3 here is CASSLVGQGTEAFF. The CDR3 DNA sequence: TGTGCCAGCAGCTTAGTGGGACAGGGCACTGAAGCTTTCTTT.

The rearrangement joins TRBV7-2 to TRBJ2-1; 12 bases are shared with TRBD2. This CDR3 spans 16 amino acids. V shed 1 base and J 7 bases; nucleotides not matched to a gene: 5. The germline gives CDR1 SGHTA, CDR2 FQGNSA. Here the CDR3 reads CASSLVGTSGQNEQFF. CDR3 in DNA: TGTGCCAGCAGCTTAGTTGGGACTAGCGGGCAGAATGAGCAGTTCTTC.

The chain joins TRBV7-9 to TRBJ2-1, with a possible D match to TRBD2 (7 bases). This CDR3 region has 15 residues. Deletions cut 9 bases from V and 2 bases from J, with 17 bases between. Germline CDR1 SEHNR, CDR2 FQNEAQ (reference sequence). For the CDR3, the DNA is TGTGCCAGTCAGATTAGGGGGGGCCCCTACAATGAGCAGTTCTTC. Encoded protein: CASQIRGGPYNEQFF.

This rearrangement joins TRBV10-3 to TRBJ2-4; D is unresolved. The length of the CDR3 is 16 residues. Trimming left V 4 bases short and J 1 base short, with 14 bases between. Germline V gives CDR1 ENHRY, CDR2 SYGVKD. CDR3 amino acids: CAISVGPMGAKNIQYF. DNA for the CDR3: TGTGCCATCAGTGTTGGGCCGATGGGCGCCAAAAACATTCAGTACTTC.

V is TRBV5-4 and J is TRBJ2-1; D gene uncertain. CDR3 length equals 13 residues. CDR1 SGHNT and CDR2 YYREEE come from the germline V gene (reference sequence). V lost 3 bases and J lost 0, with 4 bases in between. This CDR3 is CASSSVSYNEQFF. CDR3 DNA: TGTGCCAGCAGCTCGGTCTCCTACAATGAGCAGTTCTTC. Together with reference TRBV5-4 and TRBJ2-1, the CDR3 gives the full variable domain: ETGVTQSPTHLIKTRGQQVTLRCSSQSGHNTVSWYQQALGQGPQFIFQYYREEENGRGNFPPRFSGLQFPNYSSELNVNALELDDSALYLCASSSVSYNEQFFGPGTRLTVL.

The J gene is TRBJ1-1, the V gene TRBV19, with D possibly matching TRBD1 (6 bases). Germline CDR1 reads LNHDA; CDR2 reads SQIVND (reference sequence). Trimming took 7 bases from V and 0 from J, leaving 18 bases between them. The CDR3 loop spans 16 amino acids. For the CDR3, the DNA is TGTGCCAGTAACTCCGGGGGGGGCGCCATGAACACTGAAGCTTTCTTT. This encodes CASNSGGGAMNTEAFF.

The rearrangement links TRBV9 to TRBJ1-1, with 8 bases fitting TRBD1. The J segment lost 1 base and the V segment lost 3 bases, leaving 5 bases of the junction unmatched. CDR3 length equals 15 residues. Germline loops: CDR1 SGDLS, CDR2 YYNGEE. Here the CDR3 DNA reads TGTGCCAGCAGCGCGGGACAGGCCCCGAACACTGAAGCTTTCTTT. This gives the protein CASSAGQAPNTEAFF.